The sequence of this T cell receptor (beta chain) was determined in a study of post-analysis software for immune sequencing data. Study-wide context: Some patients lacked subtype; others had relapsing-remitting, secondary progressive or progressive-relapsing disease.

Germline V lookup: CDR1 MGHRA, CDR2 YSYEKL. The V segment lost 2 bases and the J segment 0 bases; nucleotides outside the gene matches: 9. The CDR3 runs to 20 residues. On this clonotype itself: What it binds is unknown.

Unique molecular identifiers featured in each of the TCR beta cDNA libraries. TCRdb itself ran the PCR reads through MiXCR, one entry per CDR3 protein. Counted here are about 810,000 distinct CDR3 sequences, about 50% occurring once; the ten biggest clones make up roughly 4.4%. Study results and caveats: Elevated frequency relative to controls characterized 4 or 5 TRBV segments in patients, TRBV5-6, TRBV5-1 and TRBV20-1 among them.

V gene TRBV4-1 combines with J gene TRBJ2-1, with 14 bases matching TRBD2. The source material was blood. This TCR came from a girl aged 5 to 17 with multiple sclerosis. CDR3 sequence (DNA): TGCGCCAGCAGCCAACATCCGGGACTAGCGGGAGAGGGCTCCTACAATGAGCAGTTCTTC. This codes for CASSQHPGLAGEGSYNEQFF.